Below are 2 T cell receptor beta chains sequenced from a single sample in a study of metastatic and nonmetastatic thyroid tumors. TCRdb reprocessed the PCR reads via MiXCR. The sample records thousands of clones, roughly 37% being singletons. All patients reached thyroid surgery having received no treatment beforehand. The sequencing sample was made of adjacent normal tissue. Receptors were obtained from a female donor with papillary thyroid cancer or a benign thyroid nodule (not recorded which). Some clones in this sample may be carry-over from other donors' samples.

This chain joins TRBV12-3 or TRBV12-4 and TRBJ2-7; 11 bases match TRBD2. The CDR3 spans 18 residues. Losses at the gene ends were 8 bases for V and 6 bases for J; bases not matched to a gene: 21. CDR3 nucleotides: TGTGCCAGCTGGGCCTCCCCCCGGGCTAGCGGGAGGATGAGCGAGCAGTACTTC. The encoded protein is CASWASPRASGRMSEQYF.

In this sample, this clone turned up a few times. This chain's CDR3 is CSVRAGVTEQFF. CDR3 nucleotides: TGCAGCGTGAGGGCGGGGGTCACGGAGCAGTTCTTC. This chain links TRBV29-1 with TRBJ2-5; TRBD2 matches 7 bases. The J call is in doubt because the DNA end fits TRBJ2-1 better. Germline CDR1 and CDR2: SQVTM and ANQGSEA. CDR3 length: 12 amino acids.